The TCR beta chain under discussion was sequenced for a study of CD8 T cells in Susac syndrome. The study, taken as a whole, reports: As the study acknowledged, the number of individuals who were part of its TCR sequencing and HLA analysis was relatively small.

CDR1 is MNHEY, CDR2 SMNVEV, per germline (reference sequence). The CDR3 has 15 residues. Trimming cost V 5 bases and J 5 bases, with 18 bases left between them. Points on this clonotype: Its matching antigen is unknown.

cDNA came from roughly 0.5 to 1 ug RNA primed by random hexamers. From the immunoSEQ multiplex PCR reads, TCRdb called clonotypes with MiXCR, one entry per CDR3 protein. The table includes some 99,000 distinct CDR3 sequences, about 95% detected once. The sequenced target, TCR beta, came from blood CD8+ and CD4+ T cells. The chain recombines TRBV27 with TRBJ2-5, with D perhaps given as TRBD1 or TRBD2 (5 bases each). The sample was CD4+ T cells from PBMCs. This clonotype originated in a human donor in good health. The CDR3, as DNA: TGTGCCAGCAGTCCCCGGGGCAGGGCTGGGGAGACCCAGTACTTC. It codes for CASSPRGRAGETQYF.